These T cell receptor beta chains were read from a single sample in a study of metastatic and nonmetastatic thyroid tumors. TCRdb reprocessed the PCR reads via MiXCR. Of fewer than 100,000 clones listed, 15% are singletons. Specimen: blood. These receptors all stem from a female donor with papillary thyroid cancer or a benign thyroid nodule (not recorded which). Some clones in this sample may be carry-over from other donors' samples. Each CDR3 is given with its conserved first and last residue. A D gene is named only where the DNA matches it firmly. Size is stated for part of the rows, as once, few or many counts, or as a class when the clone is expanded.

size: few; D: NA; V: TRBV19; J: TRBJ2-4; CDR3: CASSMWEVAKNIQYF; DNA: TGTGCCAGTAGTATGTGGGAGGTAGCCAAAAACATTCAGTACTTC
size: many; D: TRBD2; V: TRBV6-5; J: TRBJ2-1; CDR3: CASSWTSGGSANEQFF; DNA: TGTGCCAGCAGTTGGACTAGCGGGGGCTCCGCAAATGAGCAGTTCTTC
size: few; D: NA; V: TRBV28; J: TRBJ1-5; CDR3: CASSPDHPRHF; DNA: TGTGCCAGCAGCCCAGATCATCCCCGGCATTTT
size: many; D: TRBD1; V: TRBV4-2; J: TRBJ1-1; CDR3: CASSFGTDTEAFF; DNA: TGTGCCAGCAGCTTTGGGACAGACACTGAAGCTTTCTTT
size: many; D: NA; V: TRBV6-4; J: TRBJ2-2; CDR3: CASFSDSGTDERGMSAGELFF; DNA: TGTGCCAGTTTCTCTGACTCAGGAACGGACGAACGGGGGATGTCGGCCGGGGAGCTGTTTTTT
size: NA; D: NA; V: TRBV27; J: TRBJ2-7; CDR3: CASSPRGSKEVVYEQYF; DNA: TGTGCCAGCAGTCCTCGGGGGTCGAAAGAAGTCGTCTACGAGCAGTACTTC
size: many; D: NA; V: TRBV7-6; J: TRBJ1-6; CDR3: CASSPGSNSPLHF; DNA: TGTGCCAGCAGCCCGGGGTCTAATTCACCCCTCCACTTT
size: NA; D: TRBD1; V: TRBV19; J: TRBJ2-5; CDR3: CASSNTGGLKTQYF; DNA: TGTGCCAGTAGCAATACAGGGGGCTTAAAGACACAGTACTTC
size: many; D: NA; V: TRBV2; J: TRBJ2-1; CDR3: CASSEVNSYNEQFF; DNA: TGTGCCAGCAGTGAAGTCAACTCCTACAATGAGCAGTTCTTC
size: many; D: TRBD2; V: TRBV5-1; J: TRBJ2-1; CDR3: CASSLIAGGPLEQFF; DNA: TGCGCCAGCAGCTTGATCGCGGGGGGGCCCTTGGAGCAGTTCTTC
size: many; D: TRBD1; V: TRBV20-1; J: TRBJ1-2; CDR3: CSAKDRFGANYGYTF; DNA: TGCAGTGCTAAGGACAGGTTTGGAGCTAACTATGGCTACACCTTC
size: many; D: NA; V: TRBV5-6; J: TRBJ2-5; CDR3: CASSPGRQYF; DNA: TGTGCCAGCAGCCCCGGGCGCCAGTACTTC
size: many; D: NA; V: TRBV7-3; J: TRBJ2-4; CDR3: CASSFTTDSDKYF; DNA: TGTGCCAGCAGCTTTACGACGGACAGTGACAAGTACTTC
size: many; D: NA; V: TRBV6-6; J: TRBJ2-3; CDR3: CASSLGAVLASSTNTQYF; DNA: TGTGCCAGCAGCCTCGGCGCCGTGCTAGCGAGCAGCACAAATACGCAGTATTTT